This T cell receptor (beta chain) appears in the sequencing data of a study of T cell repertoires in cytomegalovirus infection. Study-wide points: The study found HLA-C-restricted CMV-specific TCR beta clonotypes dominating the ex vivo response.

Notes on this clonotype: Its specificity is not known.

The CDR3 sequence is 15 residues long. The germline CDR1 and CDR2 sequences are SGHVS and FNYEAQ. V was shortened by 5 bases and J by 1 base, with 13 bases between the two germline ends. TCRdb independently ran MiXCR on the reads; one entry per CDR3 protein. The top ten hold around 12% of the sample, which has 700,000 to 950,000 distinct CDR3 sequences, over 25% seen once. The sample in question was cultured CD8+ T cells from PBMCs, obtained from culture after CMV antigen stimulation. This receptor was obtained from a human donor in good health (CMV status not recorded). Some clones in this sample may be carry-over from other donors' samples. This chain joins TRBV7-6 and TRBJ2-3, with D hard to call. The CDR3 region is CASSRLMLGTDTQYF. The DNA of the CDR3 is TGTGCCAGCAGCCGCCTAATGTTAGGCACAGATACGCAGTATTTT.